Below are 28 T cell receptor beta chains sequenced from a single sample in a study of metastatic and nonmetastatic thyroid tumors. There were no patients who had received any treatment before thyroid surgery. TCRdb re-analyzed the PCR reads through MiXCR. The data show tens of thousands of clones, 20% to 25% seen once. The specimen was blood. All receptors derive from a female donor with papillary thyroid cancer or a benign thyroid nodule (not recorded which). Some clones in this sample may be carry-over from other donors' samples.

This clone was picked up one time. V and J are TRBV20-1 and TRBJ2-1; the D is unclear. Per germline, CDR1 DFQATT and CDR2 SNEGSKA (reference sequence). There are 13 residues in the CDR3. The V gene lost 4 bases and the J gene lost 10 bases, with 17 bases spanning the gap. The CDR3 coding sequence is TGCAGTGCTACTTCGCAGTACACCAAGGAGCAGTTCTTC. Translating it yields CSATSQYTKEQFF.

A remark on this clone: One junction end disagrees with the germline gene, perhaps due to a read error. This chain connects TRBV30 to TRBJ1-1; TRBD1 might be the D (5 bases). The germline gives CDR1 GTSNPN, CDR2 SVGIG (reference sequence). The CDR3 length is 11 residues. The CDR3 DNA reads TGTGCCTGGACTAAGGACACTGCAGCTTTCTTT. Protein: CAWTKDTAAFF.

By share, this clone ranks as medium-sized (0.01 to 0.1%). This chain links TRBV20-1 with TRBJ1-3; D gene uncertain. V shed 3 bases and J shed 2 bases, with 14 bases lying between them. Per germline, CDR1 DFQATT and CDR2 SNEGSKA (reference sequence). CDR3 length equals 15 residues. CDR3 bases: TGCAGTGCTAGGAGTCGACTTTATCCTGGAAACACCATATATTTT. Residues: CSARSRLYPGNTIYF.

This clone appeared many times. The chain has TRBV2 and TRBJ2-3; D unresolved. The CDR3 spans 12 residues. V was clipped by 7 bases and J by 2 bases, with 7 bases between them. The V gene's germline CDR1 is SNHLY and CDR2 FYNNEI. DNA of the CDR3: TGTGCCAGCACGAGAGACACAGATACGCAGTATTTT. Protein product: CASTRDTDTQYF.

Points on this clone: The junction differs from germline at one of its ends, possibly a read error. This chain joins TRBV4-1 and TRBJ2-3, with 8 nucleotides matching TRBD2. CDR1 is MGHRA and CDR2 is YSYEKL in the germline V gene. The CDR3 totals 17 residues. In DNA form, the CDR3 reads TGCGCCCGCAGCGAAGTGATGGAGCGGGAGTGGGGAGATACGCAGTATTTT. This encodes CARSEVMEREWGDTQYF.

The V call is TRBV4-1, the J call TRBJ2-1; 7 nucleotides align to TRBD2. The CDR3 is 19 amino acids. Germline CDR1 reads MGHRA; CDR2 reads YSYEKL. Unmatched junction bases numbered 23, after V lost 5 bases and J lost 7 bases. The CDR3 DNA is TGCGCCAGCAGCTCTCAAGCTGGACTAGTGGGATCTCCTATGAATGAGCAGTTCTTC. Protein product: CASSSQAGLVGSPMNEQFF.

This clone was recorded many times. V gene TRBV5-1 combines with J gene TRBJ2-5; D uncertain. V shed 2 bases and J shed 2 bases, with 7 bases lying between them. From germline, CDR1 is SGHRS and CDR2 YFSETQ. This CDR3 has 13 amino acids. Written as DNA, the CDR3 is TGCGCCAGCAGCTTTCCCTCACAAGAGACCCAGTACTTC. It encodes CASSFPSQETQYF.

This clone has at least ten counts. This chain connects TRBV5-1 to TRBJ2-7; D is possibly TRBD2 (6 bases). Per the germline V gene, CDR1 is SGHRS and CDR2 is YFSETQ. V shed 7 bases and J shed 5 bases, with 31 bases lying between them. The CDR3 spans 18 residues. CDR3 protein: CASGYSEAIGGKVNEQYF. The CDR3 coding sequence is TGCGCCAGCGGTTATTCGGAGGCCATTGGCGGGAAGGTAAACGAGCAGTACTTC.

The count of this clone is one. DNA of the CDR3: TGTGCCTGGAGTAGACATAACTATGGCTACACCTTC. It encodes CAWSRHNYGYTF. The genes are TRBV30 and TRBJ1-2; D call uncertain. CDR1 is GTSNPN, CDR2 SVGIG, per germline (reference sequence). This CDR3 contains 12 residues. Trimming pared 2 bases from V and 1 base from J, leaving 5 bases between.

The chain has TRBV4-1 and TRBJ2-1; TRBD2 matches 11 bases. J lost 12 bases, V lost 4 bases, and 14 bases had no gene match. From germline, CDR1 is MGHRA and CDR2 YSYEKL. CDR3 length: 16 residues. The CDR3 DNA sequence: TGCGCCAGCAGCCCATACGGGACTAGCGGCACAGGGGGGCAGTTCTTC. Translated, it gives CASSPYGTSGTGGQFF.

In this sample, this clone turned up many times. The V gene is TRBV6-1, the J gene TRBJ1-1, with 9 bases fitting TRBD1. CDR3 length: 13 amino acids. Trimming took 6 bases from V and 7 from J; bases not matched to a gene: 6. Germline V gene lookup returns CDR1 MNHNS and CDR2 SASEGT. CDR3 residues: CASRAGTGNEAFF. The CDR3 DNA reads TGTGCCAGCAGGGCCGGGACAGGGAATGAAGCTTTCTTT.

This clone was recorded at least ten times. The J gene is TRBJ1-2, the V gene TRBV6-1; D is unclear. CDR1 is MNHNS and CDR2 is SASEGT in the germline V gene. The germline V and J ends were trimmed by 2 bases and 8 bases, with 6 bases remaining between them. This CDR3 comprises 11 residues. CDR3 amino acids: CASSEQPGYTF. The CDR3 DNA reads as TGTGCCAGCAGTGAACAGCCGGGCTACACCTTC.

Regarding this clone: A much larger clone differs from this one at a single base, so this may be a read error. The chain recombines TRBV5-1 with TRBJ2-1; TRBD2 agrees at 8 bases. In germline, CDR1 is SGHRS, CDR2 YFSETQ. This CDR3 has 14 amino acids. This CDR3 is CASSLVLADNGQFF. For the CDR3, the DNA is TGCGCCAGCAGCTTGGTACTAGCGGACAATGGGCAGTTCTTC.

Comments on this clone: Different DNA sequences within this sample yield the same CDR3. The gene calls are TRBV5-1 and TRBJ1-1; D gene ambiguous. Trimming took 2 bases from V and 2 from J, leaving 7 bases between them. The CDR3 has 13 amino acids. Germline CDR1 and CDR2: SGHRS and YFSETQ. The CDR3 DNA reads TGCGCCAGCAGCTTCGTCCTAAACACTGAAGCTTTCTTT. Protein product: CASSFVLNTEAFF.

In the case of this clone: A single base separates this from a much larger clone, so it may be a read error. The chain has TRBV2 and TRBJ2-1, with D perhaps matching TRBD2 (6 bases). CDR1 and CDR2 from the germline V gene are SNHLY and FYNNEI. V lost 8 bases to trimming and J lost 5 bases, with 19 bases between them. The CDR3 has 15 amino acids. CDR3 nucleotides: TGTGCCAGCGGGGTCCGGGCTAGCGTCGACAATGAGCAGTTCTTC. Protein: CASGVRASVDNEQFF.

The chain employs TRBV20-1 and TRBJ2-7, with TRBD1 matching 9 bases. Germline-derived CDR1 and CDR2 are DFQATT and SNEGSKA (reference sequence). Trimming cost V 2 bases and J 3 bases; bases outside gene matches: 11. CDR3 length: 16 amino acids. The CDR3 sequence is CSARLDPGQGIYEQYF. CDR3 sequence (DNA): TGCAGTGCTAGACTGGACCCGGGACAGGGTATCTACGAGCAGTACTTC.

This clone was seen a few times. Since a much larger clone is just one base distant, this may be a read error. V and J are TRBV5-6 and TRBJ2-5, with D tentatively TRBD2 (5 bases). CDR1 SGHDT and CDR2 YYEEEE come from the germline V gene. CDR3 length: 15 residues. CDR3 sequence: CAISLVLARVETQYF. The CDR3 region has the DNA TGTGCCATCAGCTTGGTGCTAGCTCGTGTCGAGACCCAGTACTTC.

This clone appeared many times. J is TRBJ1-2 and V is TRBV30; the match to TRBD1 covers 12 bases. CDR1 and CDR2 (germline): GTSNPN, SVGIG (reference sequence). The V segment lost 4 bases and the J segment 5 bases; nucleotides outside the gene matches: 8. CDR3 length: 15 residues. The CDR3 nucleotides are TGTGCCTGGAAACGGTTGGGACAGGGGGCTTATGGCTACACCTTC. Translation gives CAWKRLGQGAYGYTF.

This clone has a count of ten or more. The chain joins TRBV10-2 to TRBJ2-2; 13 bases are a match to TRBD2. In germline, CDR1 is WSHSY, CDR2 SAAADI. The CDR3 runs 15 residues. Trimming cost V 8 bases and J 2 bases; bases outside gene matches: 2. The CDR3 loop is CASRTSGSNTGELFF. CDR3 DNA sequence: TGCGCCAGCCGGACTAGCGGGAGCAACACCGGGGAGCTGTTTTTT.

The table lists this clone with many counts. The chain joins TRBV6-6 to TRBJ2-3, with D maybe TRBD2 (6 bases). Trimming pared 2 bases from V and 9 bases from J, leaving 6 bases between. Germline values: CDR1 MNHNY, CDR2 SVGAGI (reference sequence). The CDR3 has 11 residues. DNA for the CDR3: TGTGCCAGCAGTTACGGGGGGACGCAGTATTTT. This encodes CASSYGGTQYF.

This clone was seen many times. This chain links TRBV4-2 with TRBJ1-6, with TRBD1 identical over 7 bases. Germline-derived CDR1 and CDR2 are LGHNA and YNFKEQ. The CDR3 contains 16 residues. J lost 7 bases, V lost 0 bases, and 6 bases had no gene match. DNA of the CDR3: TGTGCCAGCAGCCAAGATGGACAGGCGTGGAATTCACCCCTCCACTTT. Encoded protein: CASSQDGQAWNSPLHF.

The chain couples TRBV5-4 to TRBJ1-1; D remains unclear. Germline lookup yields CDR1 SGHNT and CDR2 YYREEE (reference sequence). CDR3 length: 15 amino acids. V shed 5 bases and J shed 0 bases, with 14 bases lying between them. This chain's CDR3 is CASRGPGGLNTEAFF. As DNA, the CDR3 is TGTGCCAGCAGGGGCCCAGGCGGTTTGAACACTGAAGCTTTCTTT.

Notes on this clone: One end of the junction is discordant with germline, which a read error may explain. The genes are TRBV20-1 and TRBJ2-7, with D possibly matching TRBD1 (6 bases). CDR3 length equals 11 residues. The germline gives CDR1 DFQATT, CDR2 SNEGSKA (reference sequence). CDR3 in DNA: TGCAGTGCGAGGACAGCCTACGAGCAGAACTTC. Residues: CSARTAYEQNF.

This clone was seen ten or more times. The DNA for the CDR3 is TGTGCCAGCTCACCGACTAGAAACACCGGGGAGCTGTTTTTT. As protein: CASSPTRNTGELFF. This chain joins TRBV18 and TRBJ2-2; the D gene is possibly TRBD2 (6 bases). The CDR3 contains 14 residues. V lost 3 bases to trimming and J lost 2 bases, with 7 bases between them. Germline lookup yields CDR1 KGHSH and CDR2 LQKENI.

In this sample, this clone turned up many times. The chain recombines TRBV7-2 with TRBJ1-2; possibly TRBD1 for D (5 bases). The CDR3 runs to 14 residues. Germline V gives CDR1 SGHTA, CDR2 FQGNSA. V dropped 7 bases and J dropped 4 bases, with 16 bases sitting between them. The CDR3 here is CASKGPELSYGYTF. DNA of the CDR3: TGTGCCAGCAAGGGGCCGGAGTTATCCTATGGCTACACCTTC.

This clone turned up a few times. A junction end diverges from the germline sequence, so it may reflect a read error. The J gene is TRBJ2-1, the V gene TRBV29-1, with D maybe TRBD2 (5 bases). This CDR3 comprises 13 residues. Germline V gene data show CDR1 as SQVTM and CDR2 as ANQGSEA. The chain's CDR3 is CSVSYASWNEHFF. The CDR3 DNA sequence: TGCAGCGTTTCCTATGCTAGCTGGAATGAGCATTTCTTC.

As concerns this clone: The CDR3 end shows no conserved phenylalanine or tryptophan, and so a read error is likely. The chain carries TRBV10-3 and TRBJ1-1; D might be TRBD1 (5 bases). There are 14 residues in the CDR3. CDR1 ENHRY and CDR2 SYGVKD come from the germline V gene. Trimming removed 7 bases from V and 7 bases from J, with 19 bases in between. In DNA, the CDR3 is TGTGCCATCAATAACGTAGGCAGGGAACTTGAAGCTTTCTAT. Residues: CAINNVGRELEAFY.

Concerning this clone itself: One end of the junction is discordant with germline, which a read error may explain. The sample contains more than one DNA sequence encoding this CDR3. The J gene is TRBJ1-4, the V gene TRBV5-4; 11 bases agree with TRBD1. Germline values: CDR1 SGHNT, CDR2 YYREEE (reference sequence). The CDR3 contains 14 residues. In nucleotides, the CDR3 is TGTGCCAGCAGCTGGGACAGGGGGGCTGAAAAGCTGTTTTTT. It yields the protein CASSWDRGAEKLFF.